The rows below give T cell receptor beta chains drawn from one sample of a study of CD8+CD57+ T cells in acquired aplastic anemia. TCRdb fed the reads into MiXCR, producing one record per CDR3 protein. The sample has 150,000 or so distinct CDR3 sequences; about half are singletons. Sequencing was done on a sample of sorted CD4+, CD8+, or CD8+CD57+ T cells (not recorded which) from PBMCs. These receptors originate from a human donor with aplastic anemia. Both conserved end residues are part of each CDR3. The D gene is left open where the match is weak. The size entry is marked missing in some rows and otherwise reads once, few, many or a size class.

.,.,TRBV25-1,TRBJ2-7,TGTGCCAGCAGTGACACAGGGCAGTACGAGCAGTACTTC,CASSDTGQYEQYF
TRBD1,.,TRBV19,TRBJ1-5,TGTGCCAGTACCACTGGACAGGGCGGGCAGCCCCAGCATTTT,CASTTGQGGQPQHF
TRBD1,.,TRBV7-6,TRBJ1-2,TGTGCCAGCAGCGCCCCAGGGGGCACTGGCTACACCTTC,CASSAPGGTGYTF
TRBD1,many,TRBV2,TRBJ2-1,TGTGCCAGCGATCGGACAGGGGTGAACAATGAGCAGTTCTTC,CASDRTGVNNEQFF
.,.,TRBV12-3/TRBV12-4,TRBJ1-5,TGTGCCAGCAGTCACTCCGGGGGGAGGACGCCCCAGCATTTT,CASSHSGGRTPQHF
TRBD2,few,TRBV2,TRBJ2-1,TGTGCCAGCTCCTCCTCTAGCGGACTCTCCTACAATGAGCAGTTCTTC,CASSSSSGLSYNEQFF
TRBD2,many,TRBV2,TRBJ2-7,TGTGCCAGCAGGGGGACTAGCGGGGGCTACGAGCAGTACTTC,CASRGTSGGYEQYF
.,.,TRBV29-1,TRBJ1-6,TGCAGCGTTGGAGATCAATCCGTATACCACTTT,CSVGDQSVYHF
.,.,TRBV7-8,TRBJ1-1,TGTGCCAGCAGCCTTCAGTTCACTGAAGCTTTCTTT,CASSLQFTEAFF
.,.,TRBV11-2,TRBJ2-5,TGTGCCAGCAGCTTAAGACTGGGCCAACAAGAGACCCAGTACTTC,CASSLRLGQQETQYF
.,many,TRBV5-4,TRBJ2-2,TGTGCCAGCAGCTTGGCCGGCGGGGCGAACACCGGGGAGCTGTTTTTT,CASSLAGGANTGELFF
.,many,TRBV9,TRBJ1-2,TGTGCCAGCAGCCCTACGACTCCTAACTATGGCTACACCTTC,CASSPTTPNYGYTF
TRBD2,few,TRBV4-2,TRBJ2-3,TGTGCCAGCAGCCAAGTCAGCGGGAGTAGTCCAGATACGCAGTATTTT,CASSQVSGSSPDTQYF
.,.,TRBV7-8,TRBJ1-2,TGTGCCAGCAGCTCACAACTAGCGGGAGCAGGTGGCTACACCTTC,CASSSQLAGAGGYTF
.,.,TRBV7-2,TRBJ1-5,TGTGCCAGTAGTATCATAGGGGGTCAGCCCCAGCATTTT,CASSIIGGQPQHF